Each of the 2 T cell receptor beta chains below was sequenced from the same sample in a study of Graves' ophthalmopathy and Graves' hyperthyroidism. Amplification of the TCR beta CDR3 regions used RNA transcripts (as template). HTBI-primed first-round RT-PCR preceded second-round multiplex PCR. Each CDR3 protein is one row after TCRdb ran MiXCR on the multiplex PCR reads. The sample carries 150,000 to 200,000 distinct CDR3 sequences, under 45% recorded once. Input material: peripheral blood. The receptor set was obtained from a man younger than 40 with Graves' ophthalmopathy.

This clonotype was picked up one time. The rearrangement uses TRBV6-5 and TRBJ2-7; 8 positions agree with TRBD1. V shed 0 bases and J 4 bases; nucleotides not matched to a gene: 5. CDR1 MNHEY and CDR2 SVGAGI come from the germline V gene. The CDR3 extends over 15 amino acids. The CDR3 coding sequence is TGTGCCAGCAGTTACTCGAGGGACAGGACTTACGAGCAGTACTTC. It is translated as CASSYSRDRTYEQYF.

J is TRBJ1-5 and V is TRBV4-2; D call uncertain. Looked up from germline, CDR1 is LGHNA and CDR2 is YNFKEQ. Trimming cost V 3 bases and J 5 bases, with 14 bases left between them. The CDR3 is 15 amino acids. The CDR3 region has the DNA TGTGCCAGCAGCCAGGTACGCCTGCTGGATCAGCCCCAGCATTTT. This gives the protein CASSQVRLLDQPQHF.